Below, 29 T cell receptor beta chains from the same sample are listed, as sequenced in a study of blood T cells in healthy people across ages. Combining a sample-barcoded 5' primer with a J-beta primer mix, a second PCR ran for roughly 6 to 12 cycles. TCRdb analysed the 5' RACE reads with MiXCR anew, one entry per CDR3 protein. Of under 800,000 distinct CDR3 sequences listed, 20% to 25% are singletons. Sequencing was carried out using blood. The source of these receptors is a man aged 65-85 years in good health.

Note on this clonotype: One junction end does not reproduce the germline sequence, and a read error may be involved. The J gene is TRBJ2-5, the V gene TRBV20-1; D may be TRBD2 (5 bases). This CDR3 region has 12 residues. The V gene's germline CDR1 is DFQATT and CDR2 SNEGSKA (reference sequence). The DNA of the CDR3 is TGCAGTGCTAAGATTCCGAAACTAGGGCGGTTCTTC. It is translated as CSAKIPKLGRFF.

V gene TRBV20-1 combines with J gene TRBJ2-7, with D unresolved. The CDR3 totals 11 residues. Germline V gene sequence: CDR1 DFQATT, CDR2 SNEGSKA (reference sequence). V lost 8 bases and J 5 bases, leaving 13 bases between the germline ends. The CDR3 sequence is CSTPRLDEQYF. The CDR3 DNA reads TGCAGTACTCCCAGGCTCGACGAGCAGTACTTC.

J is TRBJ1-5 and V is TRBV20-1; TRBD1 is a possible D gene (6 bases). This CDR3 contains 14 residues. Germline loops: CDR1 DFQATT, CDR2 SNEGSKA (reference sequence). Trimming cost V 0 bases and J 7 bases, with 13 bases left between them. The DNA of the CDR3 is TGCAGTGCTAGAGACCTGGGGGGCGCCCAGCCCCAGCATTTT. Its translation is CSARDLGGAQPQHF.

The chain couples TRBV7-9 to TRBJ2-5; D remains unclear. The tail of the sequence fits TRBJ2-1 better, so the J call may be wrong. The CDR3 is 15 amino acids. CDR1 is SEHNR, CDR2 FQNEAQ, per germline (reference sequence). The CDR3 DNA reads TGTGCCAGCAGCTTAGGAGGCCTAGATGGGGATGAGCAGTTCTTC. Translating gives CASSLGGLDGDEQFF.

The chain uses TRBV6-6 and TRBJ1-2, with TRBD1 as a possible D gene (6 bases). V was trimmed by 2 bases and J by 4 bases, leaving 14 bases between them. Germline values: CDR1 MNHNY, CDR2 SVGAGI (reference sequence). The CDR3 covers 15 residues. CDR3 nucleotide sequence: TGTGCCAGCAGTTACGAAACAGGGTATCTCTATGGCTACACCTTC. Translated: CASSYETGYLYGYTF.

The chain uses TRBV29-1 and TRBJ1-2; TRBD1 agrees at 9 bases. The CDR3 covers 12 residues. Germline CDR1 and CDR2: SQVTM and ANQGSEA. With V trimmed by 7 bases and J by 4 bases, 4 bases remained unmatched. The CDR3, as DNA: TGCAGCGATTCGACAGGGGGCTATGGCTACACCTTC. This codes for CSDSTGGYGYTF.

This sequence joins TRBV11-2 and TRBJ2-5; 7 bases map to TRBD1. The J call may be incorrect, as the DNA end agrees better with TRBJ2-7. Germline lookup yields CDR1 SGHAT and CDR2 FQNNGV. The CDR3 length is 15 residues. The CDR3 region is CASSKQGPILYEQYF. The CDR3 DNA reads as TGTGCCAGCAGCAAACAGGGGCCAATCCTCTACGAGCAGTACTTC.

This clonotype was found a few times. The rearrangement uses TRBV20-1 and TRBJ2-5; 8 positions agree with TRBD2. CDR1 DFQATT and CDR2 SNEGSKA come from the germline V gene (reference sequence). V dropped 0 bases and J dropped 3; count of bases not matched to a gene: 6. The CDR3 extends over 15 amino acids. CDR3 bases: TGCAGTGCTAGAGATGCGACTAGCGCGGAAGAGACCCAGTACTTC. Protein product: CSARDATSAEETQYF.

The J gene is TRBJ2-7, the V gene TRBV7-2; D remains ambiguous. CDR3 length: 14 residues. Germline V gene lookup returns CDR1 SGHTA and CDR2 FQGNSA. With 1 base removed from V and 0 bases from J, the gap between germline ends came to 7 bases. CDR3 coding DNA: TGTGCCAGCAGCTTAGAGGGCACCTCCTACGAGCAGTACTTC. It codes for CASSLEGTSYEQYF.

This clonotype was counted only a few times. The chain joins TRBV6-6 to TRBJ2-1; maybe TRBD2 (5 bases). Near its end, the DNA agrees better with TRBJ2-5, so the J call may be wrong. The CDR3 is made up of 13 amino acids. Germline-derived CDR1 and CDR2 are MNHNY and SVGAGI (reference sequence). This CDR3 is CASKREGQETQYF. In DNA, the CDR3 is TGTGCCAGCAAGAGGGAAGGCCAAGAGACCCAGTACTTC.

The chain carries TRBV12-3 or TRBV12-4 and TRBJ2-7; D is possibly TRBD2 (5 bases). V was pared by 5 bases and J by 2 bases, with 10 bases between. This CDR3 spans 13 amino acids. The CDR3 sequence: CASSPLGTYEQYF. CDR3 coding DNA: TGTGCCAGCAGTCCTCTCGGGACCTACGAGCAGTACTTC.

This clonotype was seen repeatedly, ten times or more. This rearrangement joins TRBV5-1 to TRBJ2-7; D is perhaps TRBD2 (5 bases). In germline, CDR1 is SGHRS, CDR2 YFSETQ. The CDR3 runs 15 residues. V was clipped by 0 bases and J by 0 bases, with 10 bases between them. The CDR3 DNA is TGCGCCAGCAGCTTGGCCAGCGGTTACTCCTACGAGCAGTACTTC. Amino acids: CASSLASGYSYEQYF.

This clonotype has more than one count but fewer than ten. The V call is TRBV2, the J call TRBJ1-3; D is undetermined. The CDR3 is 13 amino acids. Deletions cut 8 bases from V and 4 bases from J, with 12 bases between. Germline-derived CDR1 and CDR2 are SNHLY and FYNNEI. CDR3 DNA: TGTGCCAGCTTAAACGGATACGGAAACACCATATATTTT. Protein product: CASLNGYGNTIYF.

This clonotype showed up just a few times. V and J are TRBV20-1 and TRBJ2-2; no clear D. Germline V gives CDR1 DFQATT, CDR2 SNEGSKA (reference sequence). CDR3 length: 12 residues. V shed 6 bases and J shed 5 bases, with 10 bases lying between them. The CDR3 loop reads CSAYAGTGELFF. As DNA, the CDR3 is TGCAGTGCCTATGCCGGGACCGGGGAGCTGTTTTTT.

The J gene is TRBJ1-5, the V gene TRBV15; D unclear. The CDR3 runs 14 residues. V was trimmed by 1 base and J by 4 bases, leaving 8 bases between them. Germline-derived CDR1 and CDR2 are LNHNV and YYDKDF (reference sequence). The CDR3 region has the DNA TGTGCCACCAGCAGAGGTGGGGAAAATCAGCCCCAGCATTTT. Translation: CATSRGGENQPQHF.

The CDR3 region is CASSKGRRGGSDQETQYF. CDR3 in DNA: TGTGCCAGCAGCAAGGGGAGGAGGGGCGGGAGTGACCAAGAGACCCAGTACTTC. V gene TRBV21-1 combines with J gene TRBJ2-5; the table's TRBD2 call for D was not verified on the DNA. TRBV21-1 is flagged as a pseudogene. This CDR3 has 18 amino acids.

Comments on this clonotype: Its ends do not fully match the called genes, so a read error is possible. The CDR3 DNA reads TGTGCCAGCAGCAACTCCCCGGTAGTGGGTCAAGGGACCCAGTACTTC. Protein product: CASSNSPVVGQGTQYF. The chain employs TRBV5-5 and TRBJ2-5; D is uncertain. The CDR3 is 16 residues long. Germline V gives CDR1 SGHKS, CDR2 YYEKEE (reference sequence).

V and J are TRBV9 and TRBJ2-4; D ambiguous. CDR3 size: 14 residues. Germline V lookup: CDR1 SGDLS, CDR2 YYNGEE. Deletions cut 3 bases from V and 0 bases from J, with 7 bases between. CDR3 loop: CASSGILAKNIQYF. Written as DNA, the CDR3 is TGTGCCAGCAGCGGGATCCTAGCCAAAAACATTCAGTACTTC.

This clonotype was seen ten or more times. The chain links TRBV9 to TRBJ2-5, with 8 bases identical to TRBD2. Unmatched junction bases numbered 21, after V lost 0 bases and J lost 5 bases. This CDR3 contains 20 residues. Per germline, CDR1 SGDLS and CDR2 YYNGEE. The CDR3 here is CASSVGNGRALAHSKETQYF. As DNA, the CDR3 is TGTGCCAGCAGCGTAGGGAACGGGAGGGCCTTGGCACACTCCAAGGAGACCCAGTACTTC.

This clonotype came up a few times. The chain uses TRBV5-5 and TRBJ1-1, with unresolved D. Germline V gene data show CDR1 as SGHKS and CDR2 as YYEKEE (reference sequence). The CDR3 has 12 amino acids. The V end lost 0 bases, the J end lost 8 bases, and 8 bases lay between the germline ends. As DNA, the CDR3 is TGTGCCAGCAGCTTGGTTAGGGCCGAAGCTTTCTTT. It is translated as CASSLVRAEAFF.

The genes are TRBV7-2 and TRBJ2-1; D is undetermined. Trimming pared 2 bases from V and 2 bases from J, leaving 13 bases between. The germline V gene has CDR1 SGHTA and CDR2 FQGNSA. This CDR3 has 16 residues. The chain's CDR3 is CASSLMSAVAYNEQFF. The CDR3 coding sequence is TGTGCCAGCAGCTTAATGAGTGCGGTGGCCTACAATGAGCAGTTCTTC.

The chain carries TRBV4-1 and TRBJ2-3; 8 bases are shared with TRBD1. CDR1 is MGHRA, CDR2 YSYEKL, per germline. CDR3 length: 13 residues. The junction had 1 base not matched to a gene; V was cut back by 2 bases and J by 6 bases. The CDR3 sequence is CASSQWTGDTQYF. CDR3 sequence (DNA): TGCGCCAGCAGCCAATGGACAGGGGATACGCAGTATTTT.

This sequence joins TRBV28 and TRBJ1-3; D ambiguous. V was cut by 4 bases and J by 4 bases, with 8 bases left in between. This CDR3 comprises 13 residues. The germline CDR1 and CDR2 sequences are MDHEN and SYDVKM. This chain's CDR3 is CASSSRSGNTIYF. DNA of the CDR3: TGTGCCAGCAGTTCTAGGTCCGGAAACACCATATATTTT.

This clonotype was recorded at least ten times. The chain couples TRBV10-3 to TRBJ2-1, with 10 bases that match TRBD2. The V gene end was trimmed by 10 bases and the J gene end by 5 bases; junction bases not matched to a gene: 11. In germline, CDR1 is ENHRY, CDR2 SYGVKD. This CDR3 spans 15 amino acids. The CDR3 DNA sequence: TGTGCCACCCGGACTAGCGGAATGAGGAACAATGAGCAGTTCTTC. Translated: CATRTSGMRNNEQFF.

The chain combines TRBV24-1 with TRBJ2-3; the D is unclear. The CDR3 contains 12 residues. The germline V gene encodes CDR1 KGHDR and CDR2 SFDVKD. V was trimmed by 4 bases and J by 5 bases, leaving 6 bases between them. In DNA form, the CDR3 reads TGTGCCACCAGTGACTGGGGAGATACGCAGTATTTT. This translates into CATSDWGDTQYF.

As concerns this clonotype: This may come from a read error, since a much larger clone is one base off. The conserved final phenylalanine or tryptophan is absent from the CDR3, which likely points to a read error. This sequence joins TRBV5-1 and TRBJ2-3, with 7 positions matching TRBD1. Germline loops: CDR1 SGHRS, CDR2 YFSETQ. V lost 4 bases to trimming and J lost 2 bases; unmatched junction nucleotides: 7. This CDR3 spans 15 amino acids. The CDR3 DNA reads as TGCGCCAGCAGCCCCCGGGACAGTCCCACAGATACGCAGTATTCT. It yields the protein CASSPRDSPTDTQYS.

This clonotype has a handful of counts. This chain joins TRBV28 and TRBJ2-7; perhaps D is TRBD1 or TRBD2 (5 bases each). The CDR3 extends over 15 amino acids. V was pared by 6 bases and J by 1 base, with 16 bases between. Germline CDR1 and CDR2: MDHEN and SYDVKM. For the CDR3, the DNA is TGTGCCAGCAGGGGGGATGGCATACCGTCCTACGAGCAGTACTTC. Amino acid sequence: CASRGDGIPSYEQYF. The full variable domain, in which reference TRBV28 and TRBJ2-7 provide the parts outside the CDR3, is DVKVTQSSRYLVKRTGEKVFLECVQDMDHENMFWYRQDPGLGLRLIYFSYDVKMKEKGDIPEGYSVSREKKERFSLILESASTNQTSMYLCASRGDGIPSYEQYFGPGTRLTVT.

There are a few counts of this clonotype. This chain uses TRBV18 with TRBJ2-5, with 8 bases lining up with TRBD2. The CDR3 sequence is 14 residues long. Germline V lookup: CDR1 KGHSH, CDR2 LQKENI. The ends lost 4 bases at V and 5 bases at J; junction bases unmatched: 6. CDR3 sequence: CASSLSSGAETQYF. The CDR3 DNA is TGTGCCAGCTCACTAAGTAGCGGGGCTGAGACCCAGTACTTC.

This clonotype was seen repeatedly, ten times or more. The chain carries TRBV7-9 and TRBJ2-5, with D tentatively TRBD1 (6 bases). V lost 5 bases to trimming and J lost 2 bases, with 15 bases between them. This CDR3 comprises 15 residues. Germline V gene sequence: CDR1 SEHNR, CDR2 FQNEAQ (reference sequence). Here the CDR3 reads CASSNPGHNQETQYF. As DNA, the CDR3 is TGTGCCAGCAGCAATCCGGGACACAATCAAGAGACCCAGTACTTC.